This entry describes one TCR beta chain. No antigen is known for it. Base-call qualities are not available, and no considerably larger clone is one nucleotide away. The data are from a study of T cells in Graves' hyperthyroidism and ophthalmopathy (dated 2019 in TCRdb). General notes on the study: Peripheral blood was collected at initial diagnosis, before any treatment. To identify TCR V-J signatures that set the groups apart, the researchers used a discovery cohort of 90 to 100 patients, made up of under 50 with Graves' ophthalmopathy and some 58 with stable Graves' hyperthyroidism. Whether ophthalmopathy could be predicted prospectively was tested in an independent validation cohort made up of roughly 19 hyperthyroidism patients plus 17 patients who later progressed to ophthalmopathy. The 90 to 100 discovery patients were randomly divided into training and test sets at a 7:3 ratio. The study also compared thyroid tissue and blood T-cell repertoires from over 5 Graves' hyperthyroidism patients. After blood sampling, hyperthyroidism patients were treated with methimazole at a starting dose of 30 mg daily, and ophthalmopathy patients were treated with high-dose intravenous methylprednisolone. The paper reports TCR Vbeta CDR3 sequencing of 135 peripheral blood samples: some 41 ophthalmopathy, roughly 74 hyperthyroidism and 17 progressor patients.

V is clipped by 0 bases and J by 0 bases, and the sequence between their germline boundaries is 15 bases long. The germline V gene (reference sequence) provides CDR1 DFQATT and CDR2 SNEGSKA. Inclusive of the bounding cysteine and phenylalanine, the CDR3 is 16 residues long. Of all the DNA, just the CDR3 is kept, 48 bases in frame from base 1. Findings and caveats that apply to the study as a whole: Most expanded thyroid clonotypes (frequency above 0.001) were also detected in blood, suggesting blood repertoires may reflect thyroid immune responses. A 13 V-J signature model separated ophthalmopathy from stable hyperthyroidism, with about 90% sensitivity and 81.08% specificity in cross-validation and 80%/75% in testing. Sample size was not statistically predetermined, and blinding of investigators to group allocation was not performed. In validation, the model predicted progression to ophthalmopathy a median of about 6.5 months before onset, with about 71% sensitivity and roughly 77% specificity.

The TCR beta CDR3 regions were amplified from RNA transcripts. The TCR CDR3 was subjected to a first round of RT-PCR using the HTBI primer set and the Qiagen OneStep RT-PCR kit. The libraries were constructed in a second round of multiplex PCR and then size-selected and purified. Sequencing of the libraries was done on an Illumina HiSeq2000 using paired-end 100 bp reads. The study's processing was this. SOAPnuke was used to process the raw data, with reads discarded if the reads contained adapters or uncalled bases, had a mean Phred below 15, or lacked an exact constant-primer or identifier match. High-quality paired reads were merged using COPE v1.2.5, and each unique nucleotide sequence was defined as a clonotype. Clonotypes were aligned to IMGT TRBV, TRBD and TRBJ reference segments using MiTCR v1.1. Only V-J combinations with frequency above 0.0001, covering about 99% of repertoires, were analysed. A TCS score was defined as the ratio of F50 (clonal expansion) to E x V (chaos), with BLOSUM62-based TCRdist applied between CDR3 peptides within each V-J. Welch's t-statistics and random forest reduced 514 V-J features to 10 to 15, which were used in a naive Bayes classifier (R e1071). The raw public data were reprocessed by TCRdb itself: fastp quality trimming at Q25, MiXCR clonotype calling, in-frame beta chains only. Each entry merges the rows of one CDR3 protein and shows their most common DNA and genes. The V and J calls here are based on TCRdb, not the publication. Across this sample there are fewer than 900,000 distinct CDR3 sequences, with about a sixth seen only once. The ten top clones hold around 7.7% of the sample.

Stable Graves' hyperthyroidism was defined as the absence of progression to ophthalmopathy over 18 months of follow-up. Hyperthyroidism patients were newly diagnosed, with disease duration under 2 months, and aged 18 to 65 years. Any patient with an uncontrolled infection, another autoimmune disease, pregnancy or lactation was excluded. Diagnoses relied on clinical symptoms, serum thyroxine and TRAb, thyroid ultrasound and orbital computed tomography. PBMCs were separated from 8 to 10 ml of fresh peripheral blood using Ficoll-Paque density gradient centrifugation. Total RNA was extracted using Trizol reagent, and RNA quality was assessed on an Agilent 2100 Bioanalyzer.

The sequence came from a man younger than 35 with Graves' hyperthyroidism. Sequenced material: blood. The sequence joins TRBV20-1 to TRBJ2-7; the D segment might be TRBD1 or TRBD2, since each matches 5 bases. The sequenced DNA: TGCAGTGCTAGAGATATAGCGCAGGGAATCTCCTACGAGCAGTACTTC. Its protein product is CSARDIAQGISYEQYF.